Listed below are T cell receptor beta chains from one sample, sequenced in a study of T cell responses to AZD1222 COVID-19 vaccine. TCRdb keeps only in-frame clones here, not all; method: immunoSEQ multiplex PCR. This sample yields approximately 110,000 clones, of which 65% to 85% are seen a single time; under 10% belongs to the top ten. The material sequenced was peripheral blood, taken on day 0 of AZD1222 vaccination. These receptors were taken from an adult in good health. The conserved cysteine and the conserved F or W are not part of the CDR3 here. Fields, in order: V gene, J gene, clone size, CDR3 protein. The size field is filled for only some rows; it gives once, few, many or a size class.

V gene: TRBV7-2; J gene: TRBJ1-2; clone size: .; CDR3 protein: ASSLVRGGGYT
V gene: TRBV28; J gene: TRBJ2-7; clone size: .; CDR3 protein: ASSLGTSGIVAYEQY
V gene: TRBV27; J gene: TRBJ1-6; clone size: .; CDR3 protein: ASSDIRRGGSPLH
V gene: TRBV28; J gene: TRBJ1-4; clone size: .; CDR3 protein: ASTAVNEKLF
V gene: TRBV29-1; J gene: TRBJ1-2; clone size: few; CDR3 protein: SVESTGGSYGYT
V gene: TRBV19; J gene: TRBJ1-5; clone size: few; CDR3 protein: ASSTQSPRGNQPQH
V gene: TRBV5-1; J gene: TRBJ1-4; clone size: .; CDR3 protein: ASSLRTGDEKLF
V gene: TRBV18; J gene: TRBJ2-3; clone size: .; CDR3 protein: ASSPETTSGTTDTQY
V gene: TRBV6-5; J gene: TRBJ2-2; clone size: .; CDR3 protein: ASSPGQTTTGELF
V gene: TRBV3-1/TRBV3-2; J gene: TRBJ2-5; clone size: .; CDR3 protein: ASSQRAQETQY
V gene: TRBV18; J gene: TRBJ2-2; clone size: .; CDR3 protein: ASSSYRDTGELF
V gene: TRBV6-1; J gene: TRBJ2-7; clone size: medium-sized; CDR3 protein: ASSSPTYEQY
V gene: TRBV18; J gene: TRBJ1-2; clone size: .; CDR3 protein: ASSPTEGNYGYT
V gene: TRBV9; J gene: TRBJ1-1; clone size: .; CDR3 protein: ASSVGDRGRAF
V gene: TRBV7-2; J gene: TRBJ2-1; clone size: .; CDR3 protein: ASSLIGYERGTYNEQF
V gene: TRBV5-1; J gene: TRBJ1-6; clone size: .; CDR3 protein: ASSQGTSNSPLH
V gene: TRBV19; J gene: TRBJ1-5; clone size: .; CDR3 protein: ASTGTSNQPQH
V gene: TRBV18; J gene: TRBJ2-5; clone size: .; CDR3 protein: ASSPQGIETQY
V gene: TRBV9; J gene: TRBJ2-7; clone size: .; CDR3 protein: ASSVGVGLAYEQY
V gene: TRBV28; J gene: TRBJ1-1; clone size: .; CDR3 protein: ASRITQMTEAF
V gene: TRBV7-2; J gene: TRBJ2-1; clone size: .; CDR3 protein: ASSLNSGNEQF
V gene: TRBV28; J gene: TRBJ2-5; clone size: .; CDR3 protein: ASSLGGGGDQETQY
V gene: TRBV6-5; J gene: TRBJ2-7; clone size: .; CDR3 protein: ASSYSSAGVGEQY
V gene: TRBV12-3/TRBV12-4; J gene: TRBJ2-5; clone size: .; CDR3 protein: ASRGHYQETQY
V gene: TRBV7-2; J gene: TRBJ1-5; clone size: .; CDR3 protein: ASSSRGSSNQPQH
V gene: TRBV4-3; J gene: TRBJ1-3; clone size: .; CDR3 protein: ASSQQTGPSGNTIY
V gene: TRBV7-9; J gene: TRBJ1-2; clone size: .; CDR3 protein: ASSFRDRGNYGYT
V gene: TRBV5-1; J gene: TRBJ2-1; clone size: few; CDR3 protein: ASSLFSGREGYNEQF
V gene: TRBV5-1; J gene: TRBJ2-3; clone size: .; CDR3 protein: ASRRQGSDTQY
V gene: TRBV2; J gene: TRBJ1-6; clone size: .; CDR3 protein: ASSEGDRRNSPLH
V gene: TRBV11-2; J gene: TRBJ1-6; clone size: .; CDR3 protein: ASSLASVGIRNSPLH
V gene: TRBV19; J gene: TRBJ1-4; clone size: .; CDR3 protein: ASSSKGRMNEKLF
V gene: TRBV27; J gene: TRBJ1-2; clone size: .; CDR3 protein: ASSLEGGGNYGYT
V gene: TRBV3-1/TRBV3-2; J gene: TRBJ1-2; clone size: .; CDR3 protein: ASSFSGTEYGYT
V gene: TRBV5-4; J gene: TRBJ2-1; clone size: .; CDR3 protein: ASKVAGGLHEQF
V gene: TRBV28; J gene: TRBJ2-7; clone size: .; CDR3 protein: ASSQPPTYEQY
V gene: TRBV6-5; J gene: TRBJ2-1; clone size: .; CDR3 protein: ASSNRLASNEQF
V gene: TRBV7-8; J gene: TRBJ2-1; clone size: .; CDR3 protein: ASSISLPLAEYNEQF
V gene: TRBV28; J gene: TRBJ2-7; clone size: .; CDR3 protein: ASSSFRGRSYEQY
V gene: TRBV5-1; J gene: TRBJ1-5; clone size: .; CDR3 protein: ASSLEAGGQPQH
V gene: TRBV7-2; J gene: TRBJ2-7; clone size: .; CDR3 protein: ASSSRGSAEQY
V gene: TRBV6-5; J gene: TRBJ1-1; clone size: few; CDR3 protein: ASSHGRMNTEAF
V gene: TRBV4-3; J gene: TRBJ2-1; clone size: .; CDR3 protein: ASSQDPGTSGRDEQF
V gene: TRBV21-1; J gene: TRBJ2-7; clone size: .; CDR3 protein: ASRKKGTSGRVYEQY
V gene: TRBV5-6; J gene: TRBJ2-2; clone size: .; CDR3 protein: ASSRQATGELF
V gene: TRBV5-4; J gene: TRBJ2-1; clone size: .; CDR3 protein: ASSLAGQAIYNEQF
V gene: TRBV9; J gene: TRBJ1-2; clone size: many; CDR3 protein: ASSVGTPNYGYT
V gene: TRBV4-1; J gene: TRBJ2-7; clone size: .; CDR3 protein: ASSQQQGYEQY
V gene: TRBV7-2; J gene: TRBJ2-5; clone size: .; CDR3 protein: ASSQRTGGPETQY